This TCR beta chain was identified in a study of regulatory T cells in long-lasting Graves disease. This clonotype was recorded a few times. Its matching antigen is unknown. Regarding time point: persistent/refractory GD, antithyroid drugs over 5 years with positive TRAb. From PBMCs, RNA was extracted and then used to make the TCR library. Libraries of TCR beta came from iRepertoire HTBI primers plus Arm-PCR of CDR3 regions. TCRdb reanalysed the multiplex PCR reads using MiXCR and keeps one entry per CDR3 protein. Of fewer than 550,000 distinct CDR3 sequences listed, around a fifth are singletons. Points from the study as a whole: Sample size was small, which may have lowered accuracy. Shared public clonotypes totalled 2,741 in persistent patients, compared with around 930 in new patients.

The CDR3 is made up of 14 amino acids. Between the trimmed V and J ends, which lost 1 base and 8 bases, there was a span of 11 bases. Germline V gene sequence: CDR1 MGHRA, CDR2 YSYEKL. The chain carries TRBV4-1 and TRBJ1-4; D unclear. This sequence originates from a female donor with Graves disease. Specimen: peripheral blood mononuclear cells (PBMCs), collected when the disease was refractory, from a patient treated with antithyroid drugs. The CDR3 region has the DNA TGCGCCAGCAGCCAAGGGGCAGTTAGAGAAAAACTGTTTTTT. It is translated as CASSQGAVREKLFF.